The entry below gives a single T cell receptor beta chain sequence along with its context. Antigen specificity is unknown. Deletions cut 6 bases from V and 11 bases from J, with 14 bases between. This CDR3 is built from 11 residues. Germline V gene sequence: CDR1 MNHNY, CDR2 SVGAGI (reference sequence). Assay used: immunoSEQ multiplex PCR; TCRdb lists only in-frame clones, some missing. In the table there are roughly 44,000 clones, about 85% of which are singletons. The entry originates in a study of T cell clonotyping in hematopoietic cell transplantation. Study-wide background: Recipient samples before transplant were obtained post-cytoreduction.

Noted time point: recipient sample about 28 days before transplant, after cytoreduction. Samples: about 28 days before transplant, then days 30, 100 and 180 after. Study-level results: Pathologically expanded recipient clonotypes increased progressively from day 30 to day 180 as diversity fell. Without cell sorting, CD4 versus CD8 contributions remain unresolved.

This clonotype was obtained from a man between 60 and 75 years old with acute myeloid leukemia. Some clones in this sample may be carry-over from other donors' samples. The chain carries TRBV6-6 and TRBJ2-7, with D possibly matching TRBD2 (6 bases). The specimen was peripheral blood mononuclear cells, collected before stem cell transplant. The CDR3 reads CASSLAGREYF. For the CDR3, the DNA is TGTGCCAGCAGCCTCGCGGGACGAGAGTACTTC.